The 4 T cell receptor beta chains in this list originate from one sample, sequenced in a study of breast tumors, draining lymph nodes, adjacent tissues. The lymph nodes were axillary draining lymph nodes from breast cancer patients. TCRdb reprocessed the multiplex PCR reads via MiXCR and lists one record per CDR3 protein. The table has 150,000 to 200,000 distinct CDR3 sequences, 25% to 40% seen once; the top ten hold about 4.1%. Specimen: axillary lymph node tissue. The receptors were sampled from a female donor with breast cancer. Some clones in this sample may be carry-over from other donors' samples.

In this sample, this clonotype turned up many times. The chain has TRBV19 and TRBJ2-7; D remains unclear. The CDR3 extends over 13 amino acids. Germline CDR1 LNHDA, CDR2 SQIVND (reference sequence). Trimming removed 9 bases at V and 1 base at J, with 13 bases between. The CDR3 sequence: CASGNLGSYEQYF. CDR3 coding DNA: TGTGCCAGCGGAAATTTGGGGTCCTACGAGCAGTACTTC.

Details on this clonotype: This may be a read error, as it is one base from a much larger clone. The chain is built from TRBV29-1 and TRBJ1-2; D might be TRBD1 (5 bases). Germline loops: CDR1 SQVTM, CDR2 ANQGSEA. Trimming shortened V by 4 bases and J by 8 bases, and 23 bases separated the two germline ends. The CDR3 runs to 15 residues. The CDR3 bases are TGCAGCGTTGGAGATAGAAAGGACCCGGGGGGGGGCTACACCTTC. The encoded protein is CSVGDRKDPGGGYTF.

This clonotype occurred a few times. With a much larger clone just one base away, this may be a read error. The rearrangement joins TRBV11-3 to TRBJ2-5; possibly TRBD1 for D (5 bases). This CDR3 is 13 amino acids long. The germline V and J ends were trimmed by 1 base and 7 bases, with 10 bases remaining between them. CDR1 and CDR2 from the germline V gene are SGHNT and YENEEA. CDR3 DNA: TGTGCCAGCAGCTTAGTTGGTGGGGCGACCCAGTACTTC. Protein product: CASSLVGGATQYF. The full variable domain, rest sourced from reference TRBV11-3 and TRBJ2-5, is EAGVVQSPRYKIIEKKQPVAFWCNPISGHNTLYWYLQNLGQGPELLIRYENEEAVDDSQLPKDRFSAERLKGVDSTLKIQPAELGDSAVYLCASSLVGGATQYFGPGTRLLVL.

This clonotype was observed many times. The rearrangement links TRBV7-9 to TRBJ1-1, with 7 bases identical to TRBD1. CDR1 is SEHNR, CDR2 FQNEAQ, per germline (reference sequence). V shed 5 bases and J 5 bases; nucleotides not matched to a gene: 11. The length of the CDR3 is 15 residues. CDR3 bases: TGTGCCAGCAGCGAACGGAGACAGGGAGGGACTGAAGCTTTCTTT. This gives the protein CASSERRQGGTEAFF.